The clone carrying this T cell receptor (beta chain) was detected many times. It was with a sample-barcoded 5' primer and a J-beta primer mix that a second PCR of about 6 to 12 cycles was run. MiXCR, run by TCRdb on the 5' RACE reads, gives a single entry per CDR3 protein. The sample holds 800,000 to 950,000 distinct CDR3 sequences; just under 30% are singletons and the top ten take 10%. This CDR3 has 15 amino acids. Between the trimmed V and J ends, which lost 6 bases and 0 bases, there was a span of 14 bases. From germline, CDR1 is SGHVS and CDR2 FQNEAQ. These data originate in a study of blood T cells in healthy people across ages. These data were also filed under a second study, of T cells of mothers and their children.

This TCR was sampled from a woman in her 40s in good health. The chain employs TRBV7-8 and TRBJ1-2; tentative D call: TRBD1 (6 bases). The sequencing sample was made of blood. The CDR3 loop is CASSTGQSPNYGYTF. In DNA form, the CDR3 reads TGTGCCAGCAGTACCGGACAGAGCCCTAACTATGGCTACACCTTC.